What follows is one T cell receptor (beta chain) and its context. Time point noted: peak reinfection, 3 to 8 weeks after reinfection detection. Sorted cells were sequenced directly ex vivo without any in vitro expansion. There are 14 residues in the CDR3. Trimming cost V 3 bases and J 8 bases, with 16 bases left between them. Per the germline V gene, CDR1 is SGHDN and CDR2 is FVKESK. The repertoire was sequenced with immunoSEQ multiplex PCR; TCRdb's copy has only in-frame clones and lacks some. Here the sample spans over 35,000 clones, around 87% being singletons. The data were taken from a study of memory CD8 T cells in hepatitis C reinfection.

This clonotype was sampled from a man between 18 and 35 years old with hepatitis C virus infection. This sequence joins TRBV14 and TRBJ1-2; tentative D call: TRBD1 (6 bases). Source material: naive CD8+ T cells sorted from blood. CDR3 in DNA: TGTGCCAGCAGCCACCCATCGGACAGAGAAGGCTACACCTTC. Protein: CASSHPSDREGYTF.